This T cell receptor (beta chain) was captured in a study of CD8+CD57+ T cells in acquired aplastic anemia. Study information: Average DNA yield from sorted CD4+ and CD8+ cells was approximately 3 ug. Points from the study as a whole: CD8+ Simpson's diversity did not differ significantly between patients and controls.

Concerning this clonotype itself: What it binds is unknown.

Previously, flow cytometry had revealed CD8+CD57+ cell expansion in the patients chosen for sequencing. The diagnosis in all patients was severe acquired aplastic anemia. Sampling of blood occurred while the patients had still received no therapy. CDR3 and TCR beta VDJ profiling relied on a genomic DNA template. TCRdb used MiXCR to reprocess the reads, holding one entry per CDR3 protein. Here the sample spans around 290,000 distinct CDR3 sequences, 45% to 65% being singletons. The V gene end was trimmed by 6 bases and the J gene end by 5 bases; junction bases not matched to a gene: 10. The CDR3 covers 16 residues.

This clonotype was sampled from a human donor with aplastic anemia. The sample comprised sorted CD4+, CD8+, or CD8+CD57+ T cells (not recorded which) from PBMCs. The chain carries TRBV6-7 and TRBJ2-2, with 9 bases lining up with TRBD1. TRBV6-7 is an ORF, with its function uncertain. Here the CDR3 DNA reads TGTGCCAGCAGCAGACTTGGGACAGGGAGGACCGGGGAGCTGTTTTTT. Translating gives CASSRLGTGRTGELFF.